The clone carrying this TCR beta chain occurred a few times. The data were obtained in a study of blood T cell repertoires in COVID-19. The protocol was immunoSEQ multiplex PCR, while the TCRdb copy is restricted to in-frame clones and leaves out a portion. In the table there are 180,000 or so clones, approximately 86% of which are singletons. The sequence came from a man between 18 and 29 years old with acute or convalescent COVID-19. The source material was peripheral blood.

The CDR3 DNA reads TGTGCCAGCAGTCCGACAGGGAGTCAGCCCCAGCATTTT. It codes for CASSPTGSQPQHF. The rearrangement uses TRBV6-5 and TRBJ1-5, with TRBD1 identical over 7 bases. The CDR3 sequence is 13 residues long. The junction had 4 bases not matched to a gene; V was cut back by 5 bases and J by 6 bases. Germline V CDR1 and CDR2: MNHEY, SVGAGI.